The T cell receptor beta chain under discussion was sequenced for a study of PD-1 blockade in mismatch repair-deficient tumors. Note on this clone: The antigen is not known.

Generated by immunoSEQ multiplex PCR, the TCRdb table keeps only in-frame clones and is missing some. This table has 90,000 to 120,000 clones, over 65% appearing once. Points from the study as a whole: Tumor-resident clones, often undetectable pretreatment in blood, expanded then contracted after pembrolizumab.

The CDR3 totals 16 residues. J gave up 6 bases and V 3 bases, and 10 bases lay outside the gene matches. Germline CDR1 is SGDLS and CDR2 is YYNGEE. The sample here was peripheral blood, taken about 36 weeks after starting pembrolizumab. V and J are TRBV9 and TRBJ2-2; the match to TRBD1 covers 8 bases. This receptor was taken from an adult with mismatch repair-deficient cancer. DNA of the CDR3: TGTGCCAGCAGCGAACGGACAGGGTTAATTCCCGGGGAGCTGTTTTTT. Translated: CASSERTGLIPGELFF.